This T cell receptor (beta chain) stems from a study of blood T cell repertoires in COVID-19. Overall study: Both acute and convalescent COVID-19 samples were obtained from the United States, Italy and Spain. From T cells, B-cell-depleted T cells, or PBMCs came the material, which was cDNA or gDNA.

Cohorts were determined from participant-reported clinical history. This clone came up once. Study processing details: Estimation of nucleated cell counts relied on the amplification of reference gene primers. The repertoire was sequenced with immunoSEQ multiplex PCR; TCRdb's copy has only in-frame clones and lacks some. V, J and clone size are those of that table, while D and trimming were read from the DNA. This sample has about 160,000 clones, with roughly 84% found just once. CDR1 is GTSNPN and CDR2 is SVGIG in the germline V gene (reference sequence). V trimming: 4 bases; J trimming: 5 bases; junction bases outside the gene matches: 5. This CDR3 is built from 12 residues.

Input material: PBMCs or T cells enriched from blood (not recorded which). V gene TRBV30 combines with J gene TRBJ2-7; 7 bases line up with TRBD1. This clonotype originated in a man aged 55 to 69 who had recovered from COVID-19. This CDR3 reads CAWTDRAHEQYF. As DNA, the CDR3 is TGTGCCTGGACCGACAGGGCCCACGAGCAGTACTTC. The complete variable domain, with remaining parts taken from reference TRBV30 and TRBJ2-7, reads SQTIHQWPATLVQPVGSPLSLECTVEGTSNPNLYWYRQAAGRGLQLLFYSVGIGQISSEVPQNLSASRPQDRQFILSSKKLLLSDSGFYLCAWTDRAHEQYFGPGTRLTVT.